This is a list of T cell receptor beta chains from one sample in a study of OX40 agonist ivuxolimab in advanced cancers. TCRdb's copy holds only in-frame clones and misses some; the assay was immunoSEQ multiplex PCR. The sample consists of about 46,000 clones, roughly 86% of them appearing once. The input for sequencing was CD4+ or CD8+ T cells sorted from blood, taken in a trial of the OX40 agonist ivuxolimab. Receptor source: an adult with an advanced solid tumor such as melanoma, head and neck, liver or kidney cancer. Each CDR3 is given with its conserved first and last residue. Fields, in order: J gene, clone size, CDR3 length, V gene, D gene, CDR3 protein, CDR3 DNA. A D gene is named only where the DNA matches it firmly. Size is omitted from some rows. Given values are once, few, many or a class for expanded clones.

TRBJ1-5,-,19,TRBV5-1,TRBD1,CASSSRQGRGILSNQPQHF,TGCGCCAGCAGCTCCCGACAGGGACGGGGCATATTGAGCAATCAGCCCCAGCATTTT
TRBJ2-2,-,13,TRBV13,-,CASSLGLTGELFF,TGTGCCAGCAGCTTAGGCCTAACCGGGGAGCTGTTTTTT
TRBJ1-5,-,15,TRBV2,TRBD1,CASRRTGNSNQPQHF,TGTGCCAGCAGAAGGACAGGGAATAGCAATCAGCCCCAGCATTTT
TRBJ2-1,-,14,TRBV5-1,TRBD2,CASSFSGQYNEQFF,TGCGCCAGCAGCTTTAGCGGGCAGTACAATGAGCAGTTCTTC
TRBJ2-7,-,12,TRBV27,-,CASSSSPYEQYF,TGTGCCAGCAGTTCCTCCCCATACGAGCAGTACTTC
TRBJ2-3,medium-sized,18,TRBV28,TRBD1,CASSFPSTGSGNTDTQYF,TGTGCCAGCAGTTTCCCCTCGACAGGGTCGGGGAACACAGATACGCAGTATTTT
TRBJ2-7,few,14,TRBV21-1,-,CASSRGGPPYEQYF,TGTGCCAGCAGCAGGGGGGGCCCGCCCTACGAGCAGTACTTC
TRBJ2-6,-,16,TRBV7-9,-,CASSLGTVAGANVLTF,TGTGCCAGCAGCTTAGGCACGGTAGCCGGGGCCAACGTCCTGACTTTC
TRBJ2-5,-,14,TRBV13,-,CASSLGGSQETQYF,TGTGCCAGCAGCTTAGGAGGGTCGCAAGAGACCCAGTACTTC
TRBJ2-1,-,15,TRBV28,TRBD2,CASSPGTSGANEQFF,TGTGCCAGCAGCCCTGGGACTAGCGGGGCTAATGAGCAGTTCTTC
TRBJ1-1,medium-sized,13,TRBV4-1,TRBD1,CASSPRTGPEAFF,TGCGCCAGCAGCCCACGGACAGGGCCTGAAGCTTTCTTT
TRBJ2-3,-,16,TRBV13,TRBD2,CASSGRLAGGTDTQYF,TGTGCCAGCAGCGGCCGACTAGCGGGAGGCACAGATACGCAGTATTTT
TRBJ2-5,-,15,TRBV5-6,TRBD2,CASSLIGRPQETQYF,TGTGCCAGCAGCTTGATCGGGAGGCCTCAAGAGACCCAGTACTTC
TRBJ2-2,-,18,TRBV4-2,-,CASSQLYGGTANTGELFF,TGTGCCAGCAGCCAATTGTACGGCGGGACAGCGAACACCGGGGAGCTGTTTTTT
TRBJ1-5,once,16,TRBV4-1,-,CASSQVKVGAGQPQHF,TGCGCCAGCAGCCAAGTTAAGGTCGGGGCTGGACAGCCCCAGCATTTT
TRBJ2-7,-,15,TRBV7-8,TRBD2,CASSLRAGDAYEQYF,TGTGCCAGCAGCTTACGAGCGGGAGACGCCTACGAGCAGTACTTC
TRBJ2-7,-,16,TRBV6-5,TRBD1,CASSYTPGQGPYEQYF,TGTGCCAGCAGTTACACACCGGGACAGGGACCCTACGAGCAGTACTTC
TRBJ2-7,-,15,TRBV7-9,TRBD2,CASSQSGRAVYEQYF,TGTGCCAGCAGCCAAAGCGGGAGGGCTGTTTACGAGCAGTACTTC
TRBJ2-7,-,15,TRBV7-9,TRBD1,CASSLVRDRQYEQYF,TGTGCCAGCAGCTTAGTCCGGGACAGACAATACGAGCAGTACTTC
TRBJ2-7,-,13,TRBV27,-,CASSLSGRYEQYF,TGTGCCAGCAGTTTGTCAGGGAGGTACGAGCAGTACTTC
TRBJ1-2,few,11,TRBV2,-,CASSDNYGYTF,TGTGCCAGCAGTGATAATTATGGCTACACCTTC
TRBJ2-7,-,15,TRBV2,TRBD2,CAWVAGGSSRYEQYF,TGTGCCTGGGTGGCGGGAGGGTCCTCGCGCTACGAGCAGTACTTC
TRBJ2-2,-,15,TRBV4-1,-,CASNQPVGNTGELFF,TGCGCCAGCAACCAACCAGTTGGGAACACCGGGGAGCTGTTTTTT
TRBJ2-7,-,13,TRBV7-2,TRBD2,CASSPGLLYEQYF,TGTGCCAGCAGTCCGGGACTACTCTACGAGCAGTACTTC
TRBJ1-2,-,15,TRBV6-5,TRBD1,CASTPGQGGTYGYTF,TGTGCCAGCACTCCGGGACAGGGTGGGACCTATGGCTACACCTTC
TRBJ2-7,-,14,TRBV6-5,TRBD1,CASSIGTGNYEQYF,TGTGCCAGCAGTATCGGGACAGGTAACTACGAGCAGTACTTC
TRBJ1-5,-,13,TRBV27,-,CASKRGSNQPQHF,TGTGCCAGCAAGCGGGGGAGCAATCAGCCCCAGCATTTT
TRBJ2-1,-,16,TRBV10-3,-,CAISESAAGSYNEQFF,TGTGCCATCAGTGAGTCGGCTGCTGGGTCCTACAATGAGCAGTTCTTC
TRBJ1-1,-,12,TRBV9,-,CASSVGNGEAFF,TGTGCCAGCAGCGTCGGAAATGGAGAAGCTTTCTTT
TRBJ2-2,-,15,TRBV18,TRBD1,CASSLTGTGTGELFF,TGTGCCAGCTCACTCACCGGGACAGGGACCGGGGAGCTGTTTTTT
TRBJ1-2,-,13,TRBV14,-,CASSMRANYGYTF,TGTGCCAGCAGCATGCGGGCGAACTATGGCTACACCTTC
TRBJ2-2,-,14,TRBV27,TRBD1,CASSLGTGTGELFF,TGTGCCAGCAGTTTGGGGACAGGGACCGGGGAGCTGTTTTTT
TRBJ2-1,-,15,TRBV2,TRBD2,CASSELAGGYNEQFF,TGTGCCAGCAGTGAGCTAGCGGGAGGTTACAATGAGCAGTTCTTC
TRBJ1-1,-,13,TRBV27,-,CASTRSLNTEAFF,TGTGCCAGCACTCGAAGTCTAAACACTGAAGCTTTCTTT
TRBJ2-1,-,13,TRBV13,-,CASSLRGYNEQFF,TGTGCCAGCAGCCTTCGGGGGTACAATGAGCAGTTCTTC
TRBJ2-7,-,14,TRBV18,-,CASSPEGSPYEQYF,TGTGCCAGCTCTCCGGAGGGTTCACCCTACGAGCAGTACTTC
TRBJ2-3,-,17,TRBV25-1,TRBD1,CASSVTSGQGPTDTQYF,TGTGCCAGCAGTGTAACTTCCGGACAGGGCCCCACAGATACGCAGTATTTT
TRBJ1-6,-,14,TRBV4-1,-,CASSQDHGASPLHF,TGCGCCAGCAGCCAAGATCACGGGGCTTCACCCCTCCACTTT
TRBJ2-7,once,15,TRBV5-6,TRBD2,CASSSGLADSYEQYF,TGTGCCAGCAGCTCCGGACTAGCGGATTCCTACGAGCAGTACTTC
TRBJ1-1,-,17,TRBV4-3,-,CASSQDTQTEVYTEAFF,TGCGCCAGCAGCCAAGATACACAGACGGAGGTCTACACTGAAGCTTTCTTT
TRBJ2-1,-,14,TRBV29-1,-,CSVELQGSYNEQFF,TGCAGCGTTGAATTGCAGGGCTCCTACAATGAGCAGTTCTTC
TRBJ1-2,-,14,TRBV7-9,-,CASSPGGGFYGYTF,TGTGCCAGCAGCCCCGGGGGGGGATTCTATGGCTACACCTTC
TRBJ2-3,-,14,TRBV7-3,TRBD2,CASSPTGGLHTQYF,TGTGCCAGCAGCCCAACGGGGGGGCTTCATACGCAGTATTTT
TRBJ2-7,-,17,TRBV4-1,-,CASSQGPAGRPSYEQYF,TGCGCCAGCAGCCAAGGACCAGCGGGTAGACCATCCTACGAGCAGTACTTC
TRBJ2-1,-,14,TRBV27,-,CASSWRVTYNEQFF,TGTGCCAGCAGTTGGCGCGTAACCTACAATGAGCAGTTCTTC
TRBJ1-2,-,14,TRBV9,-,CASSVVGGNYGYTF,TGTGCCAGCAGCGTAGTAGGGGGGAACTATGGCTACACCTTC
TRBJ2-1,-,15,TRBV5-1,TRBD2,CASSLELAGDNEQFF,TGCGCCAGCAGCTTGGAACTAGCGGGAGACAATGAGCAGTTCTTC
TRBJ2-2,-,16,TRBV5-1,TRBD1,CASSFRGQGQTGELFF,TGCGCCAGCAGCTTTAGGGGACAGGGTCAGACCGGGGAGCTGTTTTTT
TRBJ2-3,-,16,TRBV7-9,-,CASSLHAALQGDTQYF,TGTGCCAGCAGCTTACATGCAGCCCTACAGGGAGATACGCAGTATTTT
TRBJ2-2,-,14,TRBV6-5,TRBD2,CASSRTSGSGELFF,TGTGCCAGCAGTCGGACTAGCGGGAGCGGGGAGCTGTTTTTT
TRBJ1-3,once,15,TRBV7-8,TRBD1,CASSSEGAFGNTIYF,TGTGCCAGCAGCTCGGAGGGGGCATTTGGAAACACCATATATTTT
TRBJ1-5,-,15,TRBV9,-,CASSVGVGSNQPQHF,TGTGCCAGCAGCGTGGGGGTTGGAAGCAATCAGCCCCAGCATTTT